The T cell receptor (beta chain) described here comes from a study of identifying expanded T cells in peripheral blood. Study-wide results and caveats: Differentially abundant clones: about 1.1 between replicates, roughly 16 at two to three weeks, 19 to 20 at four.

Clones were sequenced by immunoSEQ multiplex PCR, and TCRdb holds only the in-frame ones, with some missing. The sample holds about 47,000 clones; approximately 86% are singletons and the top ten take approximately 15%. With respect to this clone: Its antigen is not known.

The clonotype was recovered from a person aged 18 to 75 in good health. Sequencing used blood.

CDR3 sequence: CASSDWGSGANVLTF. CDR3 DNA sequence: TGTGCCAGCAGTGACTGGGGTTCTGGGGCCAACGTCCTGACTTTC. The chain couples TRBV2 to TRBJ2-6; D remains unclear. Trimming left V 3 bases short and J 1 base short, with 7 bases between. The CDR3 totals 15 residues. The germline gives CDR1 SNHLY, CDR2 FYNNEI.